This entry features one TCR beta chain sequence. This CDR3 comprises 17 residues. J lost 2 bases, V lost 0 bases, and 4 bases had no gene match. CDR1 SGHVS and CDR2 FNYEAQ come from the germline V gene. The table came from immunoSEQ multiplex PCR; TCRdb's copy has only in-frame clones and leaves some out. The sample contains about 53,000 clones, around 86% of which appear only once. This sample was taken from a study of identifying expanded T cells in peripheral blood. The V and J genes are TRBV7-6 and TRBJ2-5; 12 nucleotides line up with TRBD2. This receptor was obtained from a person aged 18 to 69 in good health. The sequenced sample was blood. DNA for the CDR3: TGTGCCAGCAGCTTAGCGGCGACTAGCGGGGGTCAAGAGACCCAGTACTTC. Translated: CASSLAATSGGQETQYF.